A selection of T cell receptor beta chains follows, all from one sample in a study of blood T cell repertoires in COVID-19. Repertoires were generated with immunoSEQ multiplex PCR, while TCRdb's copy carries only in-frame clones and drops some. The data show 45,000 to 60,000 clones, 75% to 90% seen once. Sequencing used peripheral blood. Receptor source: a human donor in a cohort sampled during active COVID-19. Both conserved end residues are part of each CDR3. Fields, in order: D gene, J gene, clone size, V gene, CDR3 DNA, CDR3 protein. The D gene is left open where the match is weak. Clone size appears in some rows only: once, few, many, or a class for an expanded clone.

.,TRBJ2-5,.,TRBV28,TGTGCCAGCAGTTCTCCCCATAGGGCAGGGATTGAGACCCAGTACTTC,CASSSPHRAGIETQYF
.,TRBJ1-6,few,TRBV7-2,TGTGCCAGCAGCTCCTCATCAGGGATTGGTTCACCCCTCCACTTT,CASSSSSGIGSPLHF
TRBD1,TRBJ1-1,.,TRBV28,TGTGCCAGCAGACGTCCCGGGACAGGGAACACTGAAGCTTTCTTT,CASRRPGTGNTEAFF
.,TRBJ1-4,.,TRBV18,TGTGCCAGCTCACCAGATGCGGCAGGGGCGGGAAAACTGTTTTTT,CASSPDAAGAGKLFF
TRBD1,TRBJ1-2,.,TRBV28,TGTGCCAGCAGGGACGACAGGGTGGACTATGGCTACACCTTC,CASRDDRVDYGYTF
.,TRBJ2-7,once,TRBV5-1,TGCGCCAGCAGCTTGGCGGGGGACTCCTACGAGCAGTACTTC,CASSLAGDSYEQYF
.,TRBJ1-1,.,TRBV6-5,TGTGCCAGCAGTTACTCGGTGAACAGGGCAATCGAAGCTTTCTTT,CASSYSVNRAIEAFF
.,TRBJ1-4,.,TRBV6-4,TGTGCCAGCAGCCGGGACTGGGGGGAAAAACTGTTTTTT,CASSRDWGEKLFF
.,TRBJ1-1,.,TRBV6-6,TGTGCCAGCAGTTACATCTCTGCAGGGGCTGAAGCTTTCTTT,CASSYISAGAEAFF
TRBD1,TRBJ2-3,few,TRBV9,TGTGCCAGCAGCGCCCCCGACAGGGATGAAACAGATACGCAGTATTTT,CASSAPDRDETDTQYF